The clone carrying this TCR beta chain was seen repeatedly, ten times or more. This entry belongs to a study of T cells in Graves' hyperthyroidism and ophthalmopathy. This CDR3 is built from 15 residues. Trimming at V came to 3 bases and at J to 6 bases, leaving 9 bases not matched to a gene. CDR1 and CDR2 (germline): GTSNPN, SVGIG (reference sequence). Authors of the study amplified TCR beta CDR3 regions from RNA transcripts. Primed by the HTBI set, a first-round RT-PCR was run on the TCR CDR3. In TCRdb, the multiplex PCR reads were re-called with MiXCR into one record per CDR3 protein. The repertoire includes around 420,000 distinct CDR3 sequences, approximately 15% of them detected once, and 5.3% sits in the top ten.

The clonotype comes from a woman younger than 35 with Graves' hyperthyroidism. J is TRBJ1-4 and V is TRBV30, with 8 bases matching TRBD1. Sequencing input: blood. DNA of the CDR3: TGTGCCTGGAGCGTTCAGGGGGCGCACGATGAAAAACTGTTTTTT. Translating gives CAWSVQGAHDEKLFF.